This note documents a single T cell receptor beta chain sequence. Its antigen is not identified. This same CDR3 is encoded by further DNA sequences in the sample. The data belong to a study of radiotherapy plus CTLA-4 blockade in lung cancer. General study points: Early blood T cell clone changes and increased post-radiation serum interferon-beta were reportedly the strongest response predictors.

Generated by immunoSEQ multiplex PCR, the TCRdb table keeps only in-frame clones and is missing some. The data contain about 110,000 clones, more than 75% of them singletons. Germline trimming cut 3 bases from V and 4 bases from J; bases unmatched to any gene: 5. This CDR3 has 14 amino acids. Per the germline V gene, CDR1 is SGDLS and CDR2 is YYNGEE. This receptor was identified in a human donor with non-small cell lung cancer that progressed on radiotherapy plus ipilimumab. Some clones in this sample may be carry-over from other donors' samples. The source material was peripheral blood, sampled from a patient treated with radiotherapy plus ipilimumab. The chain has TRBV9 and TRBJ2-7; 9 bases match TRBD1. The CDR3 DNA follows: TGTGCCAGCAGCGGCCGGGACAGGGCTTACGAGCAGTACTTC. Its protein is CASSGRDRAYEQYF.